The 26 T cell receptor beta chains in this list originate from one sample, sequenced in a study of post-analysis software for immune sequencing data. Broader study findings: Patients carried roughly 5 TRBV segments more frequently than controls did, and TRBV5-6, TRBV5-1 and TRBV20-1 were among them.

Unique molecular identifiers featured in each of the TCR beta cDNA libraries. TCRdb re-derived calls from the PCR reads in MiXCR, one entry per CDR3 protein. Among fewer than 700,000 distinct CDR3 sequences, 44% were seen once, and the ten largest hold roughly 1.8%. No antigen has been identified for these receptors. The specimen sequenced was blood. These receptors originate from a girl aged 10 to 17 with multiple sclerosis.

This clonotype was seen a handful of times. V is TRBV5-5 and J is TRBJ1-2, with D perhaps TRBD1 (6 bases). The CDR3 loop spans 12 amino acids. Per the germline V gene, CDR1 is SGHKS and CDR2 is YYEKEE (reference sequence). Trimming pared 0 bases from V and 8 bases from J, leaving 8 bases between. The CDR3 reads CASSLADSGYTF. The CDR3 bases are TGTGCCAGCAGCTTGGCGGACAGCGGCTACACCTTC.

J is TRBJ2-7 and V is TRBV5-1, with 9 bases fitting TRBD2. The germline V gene has CDR1 SGHRS and CDR2 YFSETQ. The J segment lost 0 bases and the V segment lost 1 base, leaving 2 bases of the junction unmatched. The CDR3 runs 15 residues. The CDR3 nucleotides read TGCGCCAGCAGCTTGACTAGCGGGTACTCCTACGAGCAGTACTTC. This translates into CASSLTSGYSYEQYF.

This clonotype was observed at least ten times. The chain combines TRBV29-1 with TRBJ2-7, with D hard to call. This CDR3 is 13 amino acids long. CDR1 and CDR2 (germline): SQVTM, ANQGSEA. Deletions cut 1 base from V and 6 bases from J, with 13 bases between. In nucleotides, the CDR3 is TGCAGCGTTGAAGGCCAGGACGCGACCGAGCAGTACTTC. Its protein is CSVEGQDATEQYF.

This chain links TRBV20-1 with TRBJ1-1; 11 bases line up with TRBD1. Germline values: CDR1 DFQATT, CDR2 SNEGSKA (reference sequence). The CDR3 totals 15 residues. V gave up 4 bases and J gave up 1 base; unmatched junction bases: 5. The CDR3 region is CSATRTGGANTEAFF. As DNA, the CDR3 is TGCAGTGCTACCCGGACAGGGGGCGCGAACACTGAAGCTTTCTTT.

Comment on this clonotype: Germline is not matched at one junction end, which may reflect a read error. The chain links TRBV7-7 to TRBJ2-5; maybe TRBD1 (6 bases). This CDR3 is 14 amino acids long. Germline V gives CDR1 SSHAT, CDR2 FNYEAQ (reference sequence). In nucleotides, the CDR3 is TGTGCTAGCAGCTTAACGGGGCAGGGGAAGACCCAGTACTTC. Its protein is CASSLTGQGKTQYF.

The chain carries TRBV7-2 and TRBJ2-4; D assignment may be TRBD1 or TRBD2 (5 bases each). Per the germline V gene, CDR1 is SGHTA and CDR2 is FQGNSA. Trimming took off 4 bases at V and 5 bases at J, with 6 bases between the two ends. The CDR3 contains 12 residues. In nucleotides, the CDR3 is TGTGCCAGCAGCTCGGGACAAAACATTCAGTACTTC. Encoded protein: CASSSGQNIQYF. The full variable domain, with the rest looked up from reference TRBV7-2 and TRBJ2-4, is GAGVSQSPSNKVTEKGKDVELRCDPISGHTALYWYRQSLGQGLEFLIYFQGNSAPDKSGLPSDRFSAERTGGSVSTLTIQRTQQEDSAVYLCASSSGQNIQYFGAGTRLSVL.

J is TRBJ2-6 and V is TRBV12-1; TRBD1, the table's D call, lacks a check against the DNA. TRBV12-1 is deemed a pseudogene. CDR3 length: 22 residues. The CDR3 DNA follows: TGTGCCAGCAGCTTTGAGGGGACAGGACGCCTAGACCCCCTACCTGGGGCCAACGTCCTGACTTTC. It codes for CASSFEGTGRLDPLPGANVLTF.

The chain recombines TRBV5-1 with TRBJ1-2; no clear D gene. With 0 bases removed from V and 5 bases from J, the gap between germline ends came to 11 bases. Germline values: CDR1 SGHRS, CDR2 YFSETQ. The CDR3 is 14 residues long. In DNA form, the CDR3 reads TGCGCCAGCAGCTTGGAGGGCAGATCTTATGGCTACACCTTC. Encoded protein: CASSLEGRSYGYTF.

This rearrangement joins TRBV5-1 to TRBJ2-3; weak D call: TRBD2 (5 bases). This CDR3 region has 16 residues. Trimming removed 0 bases at V and 1 base at J, with 12 bases between. The germline V gene has CDR1 SGHRS and CDR2 YFSETQ. DNA for the CDR3: TGCGCCAGCAGCTTGGTCCCCGGGGTCGGCACAGATACGCAGTATTTT. Amino acids: CASSLVPGVGTDTQYF.

The chain has TRBV4-1 and TRBJ2-7, with D unclear. CDR1 is MGHRA, CDR2 YSYEKL, per germline. Between the trimmed V and J ends, which lost 0 bases and 2 bases, there was a span of 14 bases. The CDR3 sequence is 16 residues long. CDR3 in DNA: TGCGCCAGCAGCCAAGACTCGATAGCTGTCACCTACGAGCAGTACTTC. It yields the protein CASSQDSIAVTYEQYF.

The chain recombines TRBV6-5 with TRBJ2-1; the D is unclear. The CDR3 is 12 amino acids. Trimming shortened V by 4 bases and J by 6 bases, and 7 bases separated the two germline ends. CDR1 is MNHEY, CDR2 SVGAGI, per germline. The CDR3, as DNA: TGTGCCAGCAGTTCCGAGTCCAATGAGCAGTTCTTC. Protein: CASSSESNEQFF.

V usage is TRBV5-1 and J usage is TRBJ2-1; TRBD2 might be the D (6 bases). The V gene's germline CDR1 is SGHRS and CDR2 YFSETQ. V dropped 7 bases and J dropped 8 bases, with 19 bases sitting between them. The CDR3 length is 14 residues. The CDR3 sequence: CASLPVRGSDEQFF. The CDR3 region has the DNA TGCGCCAGCCTCCCTGTGCGGGGAAGCGATGAGCAGTTCTTC.

The chain uses TRBV6-5 and TRBJ2-7; D might be TRBD2 (7 bases). V was shortened by 2 bases and J by 0 bases, with 17 bases between the two germline ends. The CDR3 is made up of 17 amino acids. The germline gives CDR1 MNHEY, CDR2 SVGAGI. CDR3 nucleotides: TGTGCCAGCAGTTACGGGGACCGGGGGGCTAGCTCCTACGAGCAGTACTTC. Translation gives CASSYGDRGASSYEQYF.

The chain carries TRBV5-5 and TRBJ1-5; D gene unclear. The CDR3 extends over 15 amino acids. V lost 4 bases to trimming and J lost 0 bases, with 11 bases between them. Germline-derived CDR1 and CDR2 are SGHKS and YYEKEE (reference sequence). CDR3: CASSPLSYSNQPQHF. As DNA, the CDR3 is TGTGCCAGCAGCCCGCTGTCCTATAGCAATCAGCCCCAGCATTTT.

This clonotype was found a few times. The CDR3 DNA reads as TGTGCCAGCAGTCCACGTAACAGGGTTAACCTCCACTTT. This gives the protein CASSPRNRVNLHF. This chain links TRBV12-3 or TRBV12-4 with TRBJ1-6, with D maybe TRBD1 (6 bases). Trimming cost V 5 bases and J 15 bases, with 17 bases left between them. This CDR3 region has 13 residues.

This clonotype was seen a few times. The J gene is TRBJ2-5, the V gene TRBV27, with 7 bases that match TRBD1. J lost 2 bases, V lost 0 bases, and 3 bases had no gene match. Germline V lookup: CDR1 MNHEY, CDR2 SMNVEV (reference sequence). The CDR3 is 15 amino acids. The CDR3 protein is CASSLSWTGQETQYF. The CDR3 DNA follows: TGTGCCAGCAGTTTATCCTGGACAGGACAAGAGACCCAGTACTTC.

Worth noting for this clonotype: Relative to the germline gene, one junction end is altered; a read error may explain this. The genes are TRBV20-1 and TRBJ2-7, with 7 bases lining up with TRBD2. The CDR3 is 13 amino acids. Germline CDR1 DFQATT, CDR2 SNEGSKA (reference sequence). CDR3 in amino acids: CNARGEGTYEQYF. CDR3 sequence (DNA): TGCAATGCTAGAGGGGAGGGAACCTACGAGCAGTACTTC.

The V gene is TRBV2, the J gene TRBJ2-1; unclear D gene. The CDR3 totals 13 residues. Germline V lookup: CDR1 SNHLY, CDR2 FYNNEI. The V and J ends lost 5 bases and 3 bases respectively, with 8 bases between them. CDR3 DNA: TGTGCCAGCAGTCTATTCGTCTACAATGAGCAGTTCTTC. It codes for CASSLFVYNEQFF.

The CDR3 bases are TGTGCCATCAGTGAGTCACCGACGAACACCGGGGAGCTGTTTTTT. It encodes CAISESPTNTGELFF. The chain employs TRBV10-3 and TRBJ2-2; D is ambiguous. V shed 0 bases and J shed 0 bases, with 5 bases lying between them. The CDR3 length is 15 residues. Germline V gene lookup returns CDR1 ENHRY and CDR2 SYGVKD.

The chain joins TRBV12-3 or TRBV12-4 to TRBJ2-3, with 8 bases identical to TRBD1. V lost 7 bases, J lost 2 bases, and 2 bases stayed unmatched. The CDR3 contains 13 residues. The DNA of the CDR3 is TGTGCCAGCATCAGGGGGCCCACAGATACGCAGTATTTT. Amino acids: CASIRGPTDTQYF.

The chain has TRBV7-9 and TRBJ2-1, with D hard to call. With 5 bases removed from V and 6 bases from J, the gap between germline ends came to 14 bases. The CDR3 has 14 amino acids. Germline CDR1 SEHNR, CDR2 FQNEAQ (reference sequence). CDR3 DNA sequence: TGTGCCAGCAGCCCTGGACCGACTGGCAATGAGCAGTTCTTC. This codes for CASSPGPTGNEQFF. Combining the CDR3 with reference TRBV7-9 and TRBJ2-1 gives the whole variable domain DTGVSQNPRHKITKRGQNVTFRCDPISEHNRLYWYRQTLGQGPEFLTYFQNEAQLEKSRLLSDRFSAERPKGSFSTLEIQRTEQGDSAMYLCASSPGPTGNEQFFGPGTRLTVL.

This sequence joins TRBV10-1 and TRBJ2-6; no definite D call. Trimming pared 3 bases from V and 0 bases from J, leaving 3 bases between. CDR1 and CDR2 (germline): WNHNN, SYGVQD (reference sequence). The CDR3 is made up of 14 amino acids. In nucleotides, the CDR3 is TGCGCCAGCAGTGACGCCTCTGGGGCCAACGTCCTGACTTTC. It translates to CASSDASGANVLTF.

The chain is built from TRBV4-1 and TRBJ2-1; 8 bases are shared with TRBD2. Trimming took 1 base from V and 0 from J; bases not matched to a gene: 11. CDR3 size: 19 residues. Germline values: CDR1 MGHRA, CDR2 YSYEKL. CDR3 DNA sequence: TGCGCCAGCAGCCAAGCTGACTCCGTTAGCGGGAACTCCTACAATGAGCAGTTCTTC. Protein product: CASSQADSVSGNSYNEQFF.

The sample holds a few counts of this clonotype. The V call is TRBV6-6, the J call TRBJ1-1; possibly TRBD1 for D (5 bases). Between the trimmed V and J ends, which lost 6 bases and 8 bases, there was a span of 16 bases. The CDR3 extends over 13 amino acids. Germline V CDR1 and CDR2: MNHNY, SVGAGI (reference sequence). The CDR3 protein is CASSPGGDPEAFF. The CDR3 nucleotides read TGTGCCAGCAGCCCCGGGGGGGATCCAGAAGCTTTCTTT.

The rearrangement joins TRBV12-3 or TRBV12-4 to TRBJ2-7, with TRBD2 matching over 10 bases. The length of the CDR3 is 12 residues. V gave up 6 bases and J gave up 5 bases; unmatched junction bases: 1. As DNA, the CDR3 is TGTGCCAGCAGACTAGCGGGGCACGAGCAGTACTTC. Encoded protein: CASRLAGHEQYF.

The chain is built from TRBV7-9 and TRBJ1-5; D unclear. Trimming removed 0 bases at V and 6 bases at J, with 12 bases between. The CDR3 is made up of 15 amino acids. Germline V gives CDR1 SEHNR, CDR2 FQNEAQ (reference sequence). The CDR3 nucleotides are TGTGCCAGCAGCTTAGCCGCCACCCGGGGTCAGCCCCAGCATTTT. The encoded protein is CASSLAATRGQPQHF.